This T cell receptor beta chain stems from a study of blood T cells in healthy people across ages. The CDR3 loop spans 16 amino acids. Together with a sample-barcoded 5' primer, a J-beta primer mix was included in a second PCR lasting about 7 to 11 cycles. TCRdb re-derived calls from the 5' RACE reads in MiXCR, one entry per CDR3 protein. The table includes hundreds of thousands of distinct CDR3 sequences, roughly 60% detected once. Study-level points and caveats: In long-lived donors, naive CD4+ cell counts and diversity exceeded those of aged donors.

With regard to this clonotype: Its matching antigen is unknown.

Specimen: blood. The origin of this receptor is a man aged 25 to 40 in good health. This chain joins TRBV21-1 and TRBJ2-1; TRBD2, the table's D call, was not compared with the DNA. TRBV21-1 is a pseudogene segment. The DNA for the CDR3 is TGTGCCAGCAGCGCCCTTGGGGTGGGCTCCTACAATGAGCAGTTCTTC. Its protein is CASSALGVGSYNEQFF.